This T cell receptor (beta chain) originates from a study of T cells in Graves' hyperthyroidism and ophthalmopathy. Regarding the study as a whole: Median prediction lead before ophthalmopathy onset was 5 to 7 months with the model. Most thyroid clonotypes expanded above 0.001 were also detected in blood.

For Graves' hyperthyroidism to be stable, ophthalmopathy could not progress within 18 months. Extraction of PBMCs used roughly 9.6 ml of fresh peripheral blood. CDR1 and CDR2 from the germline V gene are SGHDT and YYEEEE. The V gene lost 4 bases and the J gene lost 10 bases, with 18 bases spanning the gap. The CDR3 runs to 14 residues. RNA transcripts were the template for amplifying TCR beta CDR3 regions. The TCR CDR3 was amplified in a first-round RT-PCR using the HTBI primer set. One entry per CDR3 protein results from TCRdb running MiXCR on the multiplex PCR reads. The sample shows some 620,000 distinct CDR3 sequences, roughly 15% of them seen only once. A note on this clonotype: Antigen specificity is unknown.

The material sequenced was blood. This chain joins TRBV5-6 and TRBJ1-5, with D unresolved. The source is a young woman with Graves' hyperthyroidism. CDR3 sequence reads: CASSAGLGRRPQHF. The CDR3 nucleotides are TGTGCCAGCAGCGCTGGACTGGGAAGGCGACCCCAGCATTTT.